The clone carrying this TCR beta chain appeared a single time. Its ends do not fully match the called genes, so a read error is possible. CDR3 length: 13 residues. Germline CDR1 LGHNA, CDR2 YSLEER. The sample originates from a study of molecular identifiers for immune sequencing clone quantification. Previously described methods with listed TCR primers produced the bulk TCR libraries. Each CDR3 protein gets one entry after TCRdb re-called the PCR reads with MiXCR. The table has more than 450,000 distinct CDR3 sequences, 20% to 25% seen once. The V gene is TRBV4-3, the J gene TRBJ2-7; D may match TRBD1 or TRBD2 (5 bases each). This clonotype was obtained from a human donor in good health. Some libraries in this study had Jurkat cell RNA spiked in. The source material was naive CD8+ T cells from blood, with Jurkat cell RNA spiked in. Sample subset: FACS-sorted CD8+CD4-CCR7+CD45RA+ naive T cells. In DNA form, the CDR3 reads TGCGCCAGCAGCCCCGGGACGGCCTACGAGCAGTGCTTC. Amino acids: CASSPGTAYEQCF.